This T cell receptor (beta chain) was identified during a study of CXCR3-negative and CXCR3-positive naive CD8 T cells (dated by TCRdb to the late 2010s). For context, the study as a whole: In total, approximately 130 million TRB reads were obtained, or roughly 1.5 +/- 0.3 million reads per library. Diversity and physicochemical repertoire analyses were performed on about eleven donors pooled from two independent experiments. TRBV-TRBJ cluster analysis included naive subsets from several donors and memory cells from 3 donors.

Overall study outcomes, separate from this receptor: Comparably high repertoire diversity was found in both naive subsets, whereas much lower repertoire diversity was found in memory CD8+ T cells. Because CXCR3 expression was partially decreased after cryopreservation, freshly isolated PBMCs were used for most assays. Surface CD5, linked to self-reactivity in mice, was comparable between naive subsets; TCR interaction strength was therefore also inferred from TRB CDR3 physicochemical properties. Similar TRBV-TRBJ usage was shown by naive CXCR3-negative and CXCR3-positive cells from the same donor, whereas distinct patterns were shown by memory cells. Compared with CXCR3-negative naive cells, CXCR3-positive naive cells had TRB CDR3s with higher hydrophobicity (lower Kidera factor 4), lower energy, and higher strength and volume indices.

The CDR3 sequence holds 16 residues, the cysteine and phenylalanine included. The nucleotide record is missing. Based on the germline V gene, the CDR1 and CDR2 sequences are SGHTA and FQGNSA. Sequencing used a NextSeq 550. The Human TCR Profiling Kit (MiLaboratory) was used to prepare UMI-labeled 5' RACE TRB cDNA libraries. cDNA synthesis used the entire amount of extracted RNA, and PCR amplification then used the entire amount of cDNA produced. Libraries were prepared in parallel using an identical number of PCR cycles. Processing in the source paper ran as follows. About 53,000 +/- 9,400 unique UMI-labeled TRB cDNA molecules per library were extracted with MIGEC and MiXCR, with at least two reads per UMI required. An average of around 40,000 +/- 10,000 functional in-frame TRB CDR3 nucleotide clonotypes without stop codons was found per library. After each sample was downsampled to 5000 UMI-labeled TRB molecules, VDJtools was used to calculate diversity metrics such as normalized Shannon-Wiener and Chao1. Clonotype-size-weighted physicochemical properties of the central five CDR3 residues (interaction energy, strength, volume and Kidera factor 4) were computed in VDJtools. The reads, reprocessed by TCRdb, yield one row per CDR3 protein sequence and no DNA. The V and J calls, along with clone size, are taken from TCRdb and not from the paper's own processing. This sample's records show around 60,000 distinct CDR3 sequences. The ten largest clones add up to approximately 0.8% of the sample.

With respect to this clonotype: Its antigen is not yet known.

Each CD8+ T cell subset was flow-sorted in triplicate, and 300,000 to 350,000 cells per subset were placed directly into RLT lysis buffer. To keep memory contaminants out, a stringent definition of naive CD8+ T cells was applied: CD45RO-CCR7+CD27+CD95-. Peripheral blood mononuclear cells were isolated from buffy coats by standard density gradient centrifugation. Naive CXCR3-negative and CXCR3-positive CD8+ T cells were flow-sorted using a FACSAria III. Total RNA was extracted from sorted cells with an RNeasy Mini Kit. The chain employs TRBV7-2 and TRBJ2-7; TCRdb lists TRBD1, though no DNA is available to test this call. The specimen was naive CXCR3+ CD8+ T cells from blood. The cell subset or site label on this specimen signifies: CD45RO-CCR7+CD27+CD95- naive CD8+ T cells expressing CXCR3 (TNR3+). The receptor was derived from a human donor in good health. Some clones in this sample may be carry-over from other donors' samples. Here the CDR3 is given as CASSPEPWDITYEQYF.